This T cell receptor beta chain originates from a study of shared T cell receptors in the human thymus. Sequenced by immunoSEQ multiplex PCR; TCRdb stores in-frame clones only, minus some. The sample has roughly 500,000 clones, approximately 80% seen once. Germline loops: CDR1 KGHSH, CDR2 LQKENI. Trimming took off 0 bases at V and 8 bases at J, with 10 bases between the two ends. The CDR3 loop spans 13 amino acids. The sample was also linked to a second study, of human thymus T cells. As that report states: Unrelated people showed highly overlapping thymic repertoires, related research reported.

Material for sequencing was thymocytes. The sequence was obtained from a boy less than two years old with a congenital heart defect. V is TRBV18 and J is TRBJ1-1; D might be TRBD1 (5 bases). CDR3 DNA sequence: TGTGCCAGCTCACCACCGGGGAACAGGGAAGCTTTCTTT. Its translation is CASSPPGNREAFF.